Presented here are 16 T cell receptor beta chains from one specimen sequenced in a study of T-cell memory formation after mild COVID-19. TCRdb re-analysed the 5' RACE reads in MiXCR, keeping a single row per CDR3 protein. In the table there are over 300,000 distinct CDR3 sequences, less than 25% of which are singletons. The specimen was PBMCs or a T cell subset sorted from them (not recorded which). The receptors shown here come from a man aged 18 to 29 who had mild COVID-19 (a few samples of this study predate the infection). Cell type and time point are not known.

The chain carries TRBV24-1 and TRBJ1-2, with D unclear. V lost 4 bases to trimming and J lost 8 bases, with 7 bases between them. Germline CDR1 KGHDR, CDR2 SFDVKD. CDR3 length: 11 amino acids. DNA for the CDR3: TGTGCCACCAGTGACCTGACAGGCTACACCTTC. Translated, it gives CATSDLTGYTF.

The J gene is TRBJ2-2, the V gene TRBV24-1; 7 bases line up with TRBD1. The ends lost 5 bases at V and 3 bases at J; junction bases unmatched: 5. The CDR3 contains 15 residues. The germline CDR1 and CDR2 sequences are KGHDR and SFDVKD. The CDR3 region is CATSGRQGHTGELFF. CDR3 DNA sequence: TGTGCCACCAGTGGCCGACAGGGACACACCGGGGAGCTGTTTTTT.

This clonotype showed up just a few times. This rearrangement joins TRBV28 to TRBJ2-7, with 9 positions matching TRBD1. The CDR3 has 11 residues. With 10 bases clipped from V and 6 bases from J, the junction kept 4 bases outside the gene matches. Germline assignment: CDR1 MDHEN and CDR2 SYDVKM. The chain's CDR3 is CATGTGIEQYV. CDR3 DNA: TGTGCCACCGGGACAGGGATCGAGCAGTACGTC.

This chain connects TRBV29-1 to TRBJ1-2; 11 bases map to TRBD1. The germline V gene has CDR1 SQVTM and CDR2 ANQGSEA. V trimming: 4 bases; J trimming: 6 bases; junction bases outside the gene matches: 1. This CDR3 comprises 12 residues. The CDR3 bases are TGCAGCGTTGTGGGACAGGGGGATGGCTACACCTTC. It specifies CSVVGQGDGYTF.

The chain couples TRBV7-9 to TRBJ2-1, with 11 bases that match TRBD2. The CDR3 totals 14 residues. In germline, CDR1 is SEHNR, CDR2 FQNEAQ (reference sequence). Trimming took 7 bases from V and 8 from J; bases not matched to a gene: 7. In DNA form, the CDR3 reads TGTGCCAGCACCCTTAGCGGGGGGGCAGATGAGCAGTTCTTC. It encodes CASTLSGGADEQFF.

This chain uses TRBV6-4 with TRBJ1-5, with 7 nucleotides matching TRBD1. This CDR3 is 12 amino acids long. Germline assignment: CDR1 MRHNA and CDR2 SNTAGT. V trimming: 10 bases; J trimming: 7 bases; junction bases outside the gene matches: 7. The DNA for the CDR3 is TGTGCCAACGACAGGGACGGGCAGCCCCAGCATTTT. Translating gives CANDRDGQPQHF.

This clonotype has more than one count but fewer than ten. This chain links TRBV27 with TRBJ1-1, with a possible D match to TRBD1 (6 bases). The V gene lost 2 bases and the J gene lost 1 base, with 14 bases spanning the gap. Germline CDR1 is MNHEY and CDR2 is SMNVEV (reference sequence). The CDR3 is 16 residues long. The CDR3 DNA follows: TGTGCCAGCAGTTTACAGCAGGGGATTCAGAACACTGAAGCTTTCTTT. Encoded protein: CASSLQQGIQNTEAFF.

This clonotype was found a few times. This chain joins TRBV20-1 and TRBJ1-4; D might be TRBD1 (5 bases). The CDR3 totals 14 residues. Trimming pared 0 bases from V and 8 bases from J, leaving 13 bases between. CDR1 is DFQATT and CDR2 is SNEGSKA in the germline V gene (reference sequence). The CDR3 DNA is TGCAGTGCTAGAGATGGGCAGGGAGACGAAAAACTGTTTTTT. Its protein product is CSARDGQGDEKLFF.

The gene calls are TRBV20-1 and TRBJ1-1, with D tentatively TRBD1 (5 bases). Germline V lookup: CDR1 DFQATT, CDR2 SNEGSKA (reference sequence). The CDR3 covers 16 residues. V was shortened by 0 bases and J by 5 bases, with 19 bases between the two germline ends. The CDR3 DNA follows: TGCAGTGCTAGAGATCTTAAGGGGCTCTTTGGTACTGAAGCTTTCTTT. Translated: CSARDLKGLFGTEAFF.

This clonotype was observed at least ten times. The chain combines TRBV29-1 with TRBJ2-3; D gene ambiguous. The CDR3 extends over 12 amino acids. The V gene's germline CDR1 is SQVTM and CDR2 ANQGSEA. Trimming took 5 bases from V and 0 from J, leaving 6 bases between them. CDR3 loop: CSVLTSTDTQYF. The DNA of the CDR3 is TGCAGCGTTCTCACGAGCACAGATACGCAGTATTTT.

V gene TRBV24-1 combines with J gene TRBJ2-5, with a possible D match to TRBD1 (6 bases). CDR3 length: 12 amino acids. V lost 4 bases and J lost 10, with 12 bases in between. Germline CDR1 is KGHDR and CDR2 is SFDVKD. The CDR3 loop is CATSDAGVDQYF. The DNA for the CDR3 is TGTGCCACCAGTGACGCAGGGGTGGACCAGTACTTC.

The V gene is TRBV18, the J gene TRBJ2-2; D is undetermined. The ends were cut back, 2 bases at V and 0 bases at J, with 10 bases in the middle. CDR3 size: 16 residues. Germline V gives CDR1 KGHSH, CDR2 LQKENI. CDR3 in DNA: TGTGCCAGCTCACCATGGGCGGCCGCGAACACCGGGGAGCTGTTTTTT. Translating it yields CASSPWAAANTGELFF.

This clonotype was seen repeatedly, ten times or more. The V call is TRBV12-3 or TRBV12-4, the J call TRBJ2-3, with D perhaps matching TRBD2 (5 bases). This CDR3 has 16 amino acids. V was pared by 6 bases and J by 0 bases, with 16 bases between. The DNA of the CDR3 is TGTGCCAGCAGCCCTGAGGGCTGGCAGAGCACAGATACGCAGTATTTT. Its translation: CASSPEGWQSTDTQYF.

The chain links TRBV5-6 to TRBJ2-3, with D perhaps TRBD1 or TRBD2 (5 bases each). The germline V gene has CDR1 SGHDT and CDR2 YYEEEE. Trimming left V 4 bases short and J 2 bases short, with 17 bases between. The CDR3 length is 16 residues. The CDR3 protein is CASSRGVAAHTDTQYF. In DNA form, the CDR3 reads TGTGCCAGCAGCAGAGGGGTGGCGGCCCACACAGATACGCAGTATTTT.

The chain carries TRBV7-6 and TRBJ2-3; D remains unclear. V shed 0 bases and J shed 4 bases, with 8 bases lying between them. The CDR3 has 14 amino acids. Per the germline V gene, CDR1 is SGHVS and CDR2 is FNYEAQ. In DNA, the CDR3 is TGTGCCAGCAGCTTAGCCCCGCAGGCAGATACGCAGTATTTT. This encodes CASSLAPQADTQYF.

This clonotype has more than one count but fewer than ten. This rearrangement joins TRBV9 to TRBJ2-3; D not certain. V dropped 0 bases and J dropped 2 bases, with 4 bases sitting between them. The CDR3 contains 13 residues. Germline lookup yields CDR1 SGDLS and CDR2 YYNGEE. The chain's CDR3 is CASSVVPTDTQYF. CDR3 DNA: TGTGCCAGCAGCGTAGTCCCCACAGATACGCAGTATTTT.